One sample yielded the 18 T cell receptor beta chains listed below, sequenced in a study of cytomegalovirus exposure and HLA in healthy donors. The PCR was carried out with 60 Vbeta primers and 13 Jbeta primers. Sequenced by immunoSEQ multiplex PCR; TCRdb stores in-frame clones only, minus some. The sample shows 120,000 or so clones, 80% of them seen only once. What was sequenced was PBMCs. The receptors come from a man in his thirties or forties in good health and CMV-seropositive.

This chain links TRBV27 with TRBJ2-1, with 13 bases identical to TRBD2. The trim removed 4 bases at V and 9 bases at J, leaving 6 bases unmatched. CDR1 and CDR2 from the germline V gene are MNHEY and SMNVEV (reference sequence). The CDR3 consists of 15 residues. This CDR3 is CASSSPGLAGFEQFF. The CDR3, as DNA: TGTGCCAGCAGTTCCCCGGGACTAGCGGGGTTTGAGCAGTTCTTC.

The chain employs TRBV5-1 and TRBJ2-7; the D gene is possibly TRBD1 (7 bases). Germline lookup yields CDR1 SGHRS and CDR2 YFSETQ. This CDR3 is 12 amino acids long. The germline V and J ends were trimmed by 6 bases and 5 bases, with 12 bases remaining between them. The CDR3 spells CASTDREDEQYF. The CDR3 DNA sequence: TGCGCCAGCACTGACAGGGAGGACGAGCAGTACTTC.

CDR3 sequence: CASSYTGGDNNEQFF. CDR3 sequence (DNA): TGTGCCAGCAGTTACACAGGGGGGGACAACAATGAGCAGTTCTTC. The chain recombines TRBV28 with TRBJ2-1, with a weak D call TRBD1 (8 bases). V was trimmed by 4 bases and J by 5 bases, leaving 15 bases between them. This CDR3 comprises 15 residues. From germline, CDR1 is MDHEN and CDR2 SYDVKM.

This clone turned up a few times. The chain has TRBV28 and TRBJ2-5; 10 bases are a match to TRBD1. The CDR3 is made up of 13 amino acids. Per the germline V gene, CDR1 is MDHEN and CDR2 is SYDVKM. J lost 4 bases, V lost 8 bases, and 4 bases had no gene match. CDR3 loop: CASRQGAGETQYF. CDR3 sequence (DNA): TGTGCCAGCCGACAGGGGGCCGGAGAGACCCAGTACTTC.

This clone showed up just a few times. The gene calls are TRBV7-8 and TRBJ2-7; 12 positions match TRBD2. This CDR3 region has 15 residues. Germline-derived CDR1 and CDR2 are SGHVS and FQNEAQ. The V segment lost 6 bases and the J segment 4 bases; nucleotides outside the gene matches: 7. The CDR3 sequence is CASRLLAGGGYEQYF. CDR3 nucleotide sequence: TGTGCCAGCAGATTACTAGCGGGGGGAGGGTACGAGCAGTACTTC. Full variable domain (missing parts from reference TRBV7-8 and TRBJ2-7): GAGVSQSPRYKVAKRGQDVALRCDPISGHVSLFWYQQALGQGPEFLTYFQNEAQLDKSGLPSDRFFAERPEGSVSTLKIQRTQQEDSAVYLCASRLLAGGGYEQYFGPGTRLTVT.

A note on this clone: At one of its ends the junction is not consistent with the germline gene, which may arise from a read error. The V and J genes are TRBV13 and TRBJ2-5; D may be TRBD1 (6 bases). The DNA end favors TRBJ2-7, so the J call may be wrong. From germline, CDR1 is PRHDT and CDR2 FYEKMQ (reference sequence). This CDR3 contains 15 residues. The CDR3 DNA reads as TGTGCCAGCAGCGTAGGGTACAGGGTTACCGTCGAGCAGTACTTC. Encoded protein: CASSVGYRVTVEQYF.

The chain combines TRBV6-5 with TRBJ1-2; D is ambiguous. The germline CDR1 and CDR2 sequences are MNHEY and SVGAGI. V was clipped by 7 bases and J by 2 bases, with 17 bases between them. CDR3 size: 15 residues. The CDR3 coding sequence is TGTGCCAGCACCTACGTGGTGGGCCAAAACTATGGCTACACCTTC. Translated: CASTYVVGQNYGYTF.

The chain has TRBV29-1 and TRBJ1-3; D is undetermined. The CDR3 is 12 residues long. Germline values: CDR1 SQVTM, CDR2 ANQGSEA. Deletions cut 1 base from V and 4 bases from J, with 5 bases between. CDR3 sequence: CSVEAGGNTIYF. The CDR3 DNA reads TGCAGCGTTGAAGCGGGGGGAAACACCATATATTTT.

V usage is TRBV7-2 and J usage is TRBJ1-2, with D perhaps TRBD1 (5 bases). V gave up 1 base and J gave up 8 bases, with 17 bases separating them. This CDR3 is 15 amino acids long. Germline-derived CDR1 and CDR2 are SGHTA and FQGNSA. The CDR3 coding sequence is TGTGCCAGCAGCTTAGGTTTCAGGGAAGTGGGGGGCTACACCTTC. Its protein is CASSLGFREVGGYTF.

The chain employs TRBV9 and TRBJ1-1; no firm D call. Germline-derived CDR1 and CDR2 are SGDLS and YYNGEE. This CDR3 is built from 14 residues. V shed 0 bases and J shed 0 bases, with 6 bases lying between them. In nucleotides, the CDR3 is TGTGCCAGCAGCGTAGAAATTATGAACACTGAAGCTTTCTTT. Amino acids: CASSVEIMNTEAFF.

The V and J genes are TRBV11-2 and TRBJ1-1; TRBD1 is a possible D gene (6 bases). V lost 4 bases, J lost 3 bases, and 12 bases lay in between. Germline V gives CDR1 SGHAT, CDR2 FQNNGV. The CDR3 spans 14 residues. Here the CDR3 reads CASSSGERHTEAFF. As DNA, the CDR3 is TGTGCCAGCAGCTCAGGGGAACGGCACACTGAAGCTTTCTTT.

The chain uses TRBV5-6 and TRBJ2-2; D perhaps matches TRBD1 (6 bases). Germline loops: CDR1 SGHDT, CDR2 YYEEEE. Trimming left V 9 bases short and J 4 bases short, with 22 bases between. CDR3 length: 16 amino acids. The CDR3 region has the DNA TGTGCCACCATCCCCCAGGGGCAGTTGGGCACCGGGGAGCTGTTTTTT. This gives the protein CATIPQGQLGTGELFF. Full variable domain (rest looked up from reference TRBV5-6 and TRBJ2-2): DAGVTQSPTHLIKTRGQQVTLRCSPKSGHDTVSWYQQALGQGPQFIFQYYEEEERQRGNFPDRFSGHQFPNYSSELNVNALLLGDSALYLCATIPQGQLGTGELFFGEGSRLTVL.

V gene TRBV5-4 combines with J gene TRBJ2-1; 11 bases agree with TRBD2. The CDR3 covers 17 residues. Trimming removed 0 bases from V and 8 bases from J; junction bases left unmatched: 10. Germline V gives CDR1 SGHNT, CDR2 YYREEE (reference sequence). CDR3 sequence (DNA): TGTGCCAGCAGCTTGGTAGTACACGGGACTAGCGGCGATGAGCAGTTCTTC. It encodes CASSLVVHGTSGDEQFF.

The V and J genes are TRBV23-1 and TRBJ1-2; D unclear. TRBV23-1 is an open reading frame whose function is uncertain. CDR3 length: 11 amino acids. The CDR3 nucleotides are TGCGCAGAGCGGCGTAGTGACGGCTACACCTTC. As protein: CAERRSDGYTF.

The chain joins TRBV27 to TRBJ1-2, with TRBD1 matching 8 bases. J was trimmed by 3 bases and V by 6 bases; bases with no gene match: 0. Germline-derived CDR1 and CDR2 are MNHEY and SMNVEV (reference sequence). This CDR3 contains 12 residues. The CDR3, as DNA: TGTGCCAGCAGGACAGGGGACTATGGCTACACCTTC. It codes for CASRTGDYGYTF.

This chain links TRBV15 with TRBJ2-7, with D possibly matching TRBD2 (5 bases). With 3 bases removed from V and 3 bases from J, the gap between germline ends came to 15 bases. Germline loops: CDR1 LNHNV, CDR2 YYDKDF (reference sequence). This CDR3 is built from 15 residues. Here the CDR3 DNA reads TGTGCCACCAGCAGTAGGTACGGGGAAGGCTACGAGCAGTACTTC. This codes for CATSSRYGEGYEQYF.

This chain links TRBV5-1 with TRBJ1-6; 9 nucleotides match TRBD1. The trim removed 3 bases at V and 7 bases at J, leaving 5 bases unmatched. This CDR3 contains 15 residues. CDR1 SGHRS and CDR2 YFSETQ come from the germline V gene. CDR3 protein: CASSSQTGGNSPLHF. The DNA for the CDR3 is TGCGCCAGCAGCTCCCAAACAGGGGGCAATTCACCCCTCCACTTT.

This clone was detected only once. The rearrangement links TRBV7-6 to TRBJ1-2; D perhaps matches TRBD1 (5 bases). Germline V gene data show CDR1 as SGHVS and CDR2 as FNYEAQ. The CDR3 contains 14 residues. V was trimmed by 0 bases and J by 6 bases, leaving 11 bases between them. The CDR3 DNA reads TGTGCCAGCAGCTTAGCGCCGACAGTTGATGGCTACACCTTC. Residues: CASSLAPTVDGYTF.